The 9 T cell receptor beta chains below were found in one sample sequenced in a study of CD8+ T cells in alopecia areata. Extracted RNA was reverse transcribed into cDNA, the sequencing template. TCRdb's table, derived via immunoSEQ multiplex PCR, lists solely in-frame clones and lacks some. Of 180,000 or so clones in the sample, nearly 60% were seen once. Treatment defined: oral pan-JAK inhibitor, 5-10 mg twice daily. Source: CD4+ T cells sorted from blood, taken at week 24, from a patient treated with tofacitinib. These receptor sequences come from a human donor with alopecia areata.

The chain is built from TRBV4-2 and TRBJ2-5, with 7 positions matching TRBD2. Germline values: CDR1 LGHNA, CDR2 YNFKEQ. V was pared by 0 bases and J by 3 bases, with 7 bases of the junction left unmatched. This CDR3 has 16 amino acids. The DNA of the CDR3 is TGTGCCAGCAGCCAAGACCCGCTAGCGGATAAAGAGACCCAGTACTTC. Its protein product is CASSQDPLADKETQYF.

This rearrangement joins TRBV7-9 to TRBJ1-1, with 8 bases lining up with TRBD1. The CDR3 loop spans 13 amino acids. The junction had 1 base not matched to a gene; V was cut back by 6 bases and J by 1 base. From germline, CDR1 is SEHNR and CDR2 FQNEAQ (reference sequence). The CDR3 sequence: CASSQGANTEAFF. The CDR3 DNA sequence: TGTGCCAGCAGTCAGGGGGCGAACACTGAAGCTTTCTTT.

This clone was observed a handful of times. The chain recombines TRBV28 with TRBJ2-1; TRBD2 is a possible D gene (7 bases). The CDR3 runs 18 residues. CDR1 and CDR2 (germline): MDHEN, SYDVKM. Trimming left V 8 bases short and J 4 bases short, with 27 bases between. CDR3 nucleotide sequence: TGTGCCAGCGAAAGGGGGGGCTACTGGGAGGATAGGTACAATGAGCAGTTCTTC. Translating gives CASERGGYWEDRYNEQFF.

This chain joins TRBV6-5 and TRBJ2-1, with D possibly being TRBD2 (6 bases). CDR1 MNHEY and CDR2 SVGAGI come from the germline V gene. Between the trimmed V and J ends, which lost 4 bases and 2 bases, there was a span of 9 bases. There are 14 residues in the CDR3. The CDR3 spells CASSFGGPYNEQFF. For the CDR3, the DNA is TGTGCCAGCAGTTTCGGGGGACCCTACAATGAGCAGTTCTTC.

V and J are TRBV2 and TRBJ1-2, with unresolved D. Germline V gene lookup returns CDR1 SNHLY and CDR2 FYNNEI. The CDR3 is 14 amino acids. Trimming took 6 bases from V and 3 from J, leaving 14 bases between them. CDR3 nucleotide sequence: TGTGCCAGCAGCGCAGGAGACGGGTACTATGGCTACACCTTC. It specifies CASSAGDGYYGYTF.

This chain connects TRBV30 to TRBJ2-5; possible D gene TRBD1, 5 bases. This CDR3 spans 16 amino acids. Germline-derived CDR1 and CDR2 are GTSNPN and SVGIG (reference sequence). V was pared by 0 bases and J by 4 bases, with 18 bases between. CDR3 coding DNA: TGTGCCTGGAGTGTAGGGGTAGGACACCTGGGAGAGACCCAGTACTTC. As protein: CAWSVGVGHLGETQYF.

The V gene is TRBV27, the J gene TRBJ2-7, with D perhaps matching TRBD2 (6 bases). The J call may be in error: the DNA end matches TRBJ2-5 better. Germline V gene data show CDR1 as MNHEY and CDR2 as SMNVEV (reference sequence). This CDR3 has 14 residues. CDR3 bases: TGTGCCAGCAGTCCCACTAGCCCCCGAGGGACCCAGTACTTC. This translates into CASSPTSPRGTQYF.

This clone was seen a few times. The chain has TRBV7-9 and TRBJ2-4; the D is unclear. CDR1 is SEHNR, CDR2 FQNEAQ, per germline (reference sequence). The CDR3 consists of 16 residues. V was shortened by 1 base and J by 3 bases, with 13 bases between the two germline ends. The DNA for the CDR3 is TGTGCCAGCAGCTTAGGGGAAGCTGAGGTCAAAAACATTCAGTACTTC. It encodes CASSLGEAEVKNIQYF. The variable domain in full, completed from reference TRBV7-9 and TRBJ2-4, reads DTGVSQNPRHKITKRGQNVTFRCDPISEHNRLYWYRQTLGQGPEFLTYFQNEAQLEKSRLLSDRFSAERPKGSFSTLEIQRTEQGDSAMYLCASSLGEAEVKNIQYFGAGTRLSVL.

A few counts support this clone. The chain recombines TRBV6-6 with TRBJ1-5; no definite D call. V lost 2 bases and J lost 3, with 8 bases in between. The V gene's germline CDR1 is MNHNY and CDR2 SVGAGI (reference sequence). This CDR3 contains 14 residues. The CDR3 loop is CASSYAVPNQPQHF. The CDR3 DNA is TGTGCCAGCAGTTACGCGGTCCCCAATCAGCCCCAGCATTTT.